Listed below are T cell receptor beta chains from one sample, sequenced in a study of CD4 T cells in relation to SARS-CoV-2 and coronaviruses. Assay: immunoSEQ multiplex PCR; the TCRdb copy retains only in-frame clones and omits some. This table holds 30,000 to 45,000 clones, roughly 88% found once. The sample consisted of memory CD4+ T cells from PBMCs. These TCRs come from an adult with COVID-19. Each CDR3 is given with its conserved first and last residue. A D gene is named only where the DNA matches it firmly. Size is stated for part of the rows, as once, few or many counts, or as a class when the clone is expanded.

j_call | clone_size | d_call | v_call | cdr3_nt | cdr3_aa
TRBJ2-7 | once | TRBD2 | TRBV18 | TGTGCCAGCTCCCTACCGGGAGGTAGAGACGAGCAGTACTTC | CASSLPGGRDEQYF
TRBJ2-3 | - | - | TRBV7-2 | TGTGCCAGCAGCTTAAGGGCTCCCTTCGTAGTTACTAGCACAGATACGCAGTATTTT | CASSLRAPFVVTSTDTQYF
TRBJ2-3 | - | TRBD2 | TRBV28 | TGTGCCAGCAGTTTATATAGCGGGGGCACAGATACGCAGTATTTT | CASSLYSGGTDTQYF
TRBJ2-5 | once | - | TRBV11-3 | TGTGCCAGCAGCAAGGACGTAGTACAAGAGACCCAGTACTTC | CASSKDVVQETQYF
TRBJ2-1 | - | - | TRBV5-6 | TGTGCCAGCAGCCCCCAGTTGGGGGGACCAAACAATGAGCAGTTCTTC | CASSPQLGGPNNEQFF
TRBJ1-2 | - | - | TRBV6-5 | TGTGCCAGCAGTTTGGGGGGGATCTATGGCTACACCTTC | CASSLGGIYGYTF
TRBJ1-1 | - | - | TRBV6-2/TRBV6-3 | TGTGCCAGCAGTCGGCGCTTGGGTATAACTGAAGCTTTCTTT | CASSRRLGITEAFF
TRBJ1-2 | few | - | TRBV7-9 | TGTGCCAGCAGCGTTCGACAGGCTCTGGATGGCTACACCTTC | CASSVRQALDGYTF
TRBJ2-7 | - | TRBD2 | TRBV4-3 | TGCGCCAGCAGCCAAGGGGTTGCGGGGGGGCCCTACGAGCAGTACTTC | CASSQGVAGGPYEQYF
TRBJ1-6 | - | - | TRBV18 | TGTGCCAGCTCACCACCCCCCGGGAAGAGTTCACCCCTCCACTTT | CASSPPPGKSSPLHF
TRBJ2-1 | - | TRBD1 | TRBV5-1 | TGCGCCAGCAGCCACACCTTGAAAGGGGGCCTAAGTAACGAGCAGTTCTTC | CASSHTLKGGLSNEQFF
TRBJ2-2 | - | - | TRBV7-2 | TGTGCCAGCAGCTTAGATCGGGGGAGGATCGGGGAGCTGTTTTTT | CASSLDRGRIGELFF
TRBJ1-1 | - | TRBD1 | TRBV5-8 | TGTGCCAGCAGCCCGACCAGGGGGACTGAAGCTTTCTTT | CASSPTRGTEAFF
TRBJ2-1 | - | - | TRBV28 | TGTGCCGCCGGACAGAGCAATGAGCAGTTCTTC | CAAGQSNEQFF
TRBJ1-1 | - | - | TRBV6-6 | TGTGCCAGCAGTCCCCCCGGGACTGAAGCTTTCTTT | CASSPPGTEAFF
TRBJ1-3 | - | - | TRBV28 | TGTGCCAGCAGTCCGACGGGATTTGGAAACACCATATATTTT | CASSPTGFGNTIYF
TRBJ2-7 | - | - | TRBV28 | TGTGCCAGCAGTTTATTACGGACAAGTCATTTCTCCTACGAGCAGTACTTC | CASSLLRTSHFSYEQYF
TRBJ2-1 | - | - | TRBV3-1/TRBV3-2 | TGTGCCAGCAGCCAAGCTTCCAATGAGCAGTTCTTC | CASSQASNEQFF
TRBJ2-5 | - | TRBD2 | TRBV6-5 | TGTGCCAGCATCTGGACTAGCGGGGTCCAAGAGACCCAGTACTTC | CASIWTSGVQETQYF
TRBJ1-5 | - | TRBD1 | TRBV6-5 | TGTGCCAGCAGTTTAGACAGGGGGGGTCAGCCCCAGCATTTT | CASSLDRGGQPQHF
TRBJ2-7 | - | - | TRBV5-4 | TGTGCCAGCAGCCCCGACAGGATGGGCGAGCAGTACTTC | CASSPDRMGEQYF
TRBJ2-7 | - | - | TRBV2 | TGTGCCGGTCGCTTGGCTAACGAGCAGTACTTC | CAGRLANEQYF
TRBJ2-7 | - | - | TRBV27 | TGTGCCAGCACCCCGAAGGCGGGGGCCGCCTACGAGCAGTACTTC | CASTPKAGAAYEQYF
TRBJ2-5 | - | - | TRBV6-5 | TGTGCCAGCAAGCGGACAGCCGACCAAGAGACCCAGTACTTC | CASKRTADQETQYF
TRBJ2-2 | - | - | TRBV5-1 | TGCGCCAGCAGCTTGGCGGCCGGGGAGCTGTTTTTT | CASSLAAGELFF
TRBJ2-2 | - | - | TRBV11-2 | TGTGCCAGCAGCTTAGATGTCCCCCGGGCAGGGCGGGGCGGGGAGCTGTTTTTT | CASSLDVPRAGRGGELFF
TRBJ1-1 | - | - | TRBV6-5 | TGTGCCAGCAGCCGGGGGGACACTGAAGCTTTCTTT | CASSRGDTEAFF
TRBJ2-6 | - | TRBD1 | TRBV11-3 | TGTGCCAGCAGCCCACAGGGGGTCTCTGCCAACGTCCTGACTTTC | CASSPQGVSANVLTF
TRBJ2-5 | - | TRBD1 | TRBV5-5 | TGTGCCAGCAGTTCCACCGGGACAGCCCAAGAGACCCAGTACTTC | CASSSTGTAQETQYF
TRBJ2-4 | - | - | TRBV3-1/TRBV3-2 | TGTGCCAGCAGCCAAGGAGGGGGGTCCAAAAACATTCAGTACTTC | CASSQGGGSKNIQYF
TRBJ2-3 | - | - | TRBV4-2 | TGTGCCAGCAGCCAAGATGGACAGAGCACAGATACGCAGTATTTT | CASSQDGQSTDTQYF
TRBJ1-6 | - | TRBD1 | TRBV6-5 | TGTGCCAGCAGGTTGGACAGGGGGTTAGGTTCACCCCTCCACTTT | CASRLDRGLGSPLHF
TRBJ2-1 | - | TRBD2 | TRBV7-2 | TGTGCCAGCAGACGGCCGGGACTAGCGGGGGGCCCCGAGCAGTTCTTC | CASRRPGLAGGPEQFF
TRBJ1-1 | - | - | TRBV19 | TGTGCCAGTAGTCTGTGGGGGCTGGCTTTCTTT | CASSLWGLAFF
TRBJ1-5 | - | - | TRBV12-5 | TGTGCTAGTGGACCCGGAAGCAATCAGCCCCAGCATTTT | CASGPGSNQPQHF
TRBJ2-1 | - | - | TRBV5-5 | TGTGCCAGCAGCACTGCAGGGGTCTACAATGAGCAGTTCTTC | CASSTAGVYNEQFF
TRBJ2-7 | once | - | TRBV6-5 | TGTGCCAGCACCGACCGCAGCGAGCAGTACTTC | CASTDRSEQYF
TRBJ2-7 | - | - | TRBV5-6 | TGTGCCAGCAGCTTGGCGGTCAGAGGGGAGCAGTACTTC | CASSLAVRGEQYF
TRBJ2-7 | - | TRBD1 | TRBV18 | TGTGCCAGCTCACCATCGACAGGGGGCGCGGATGAGCAGTACTTC | CASSPSTGGADEQYF
TRBJ1-2 | - | - | TRBV10-2 | TGCGCCAGCAGTGAGGGCCCGGCGGGGTATGGCTACACCTTC | CASSEGPAGYGYTF
TRBJ2-7 | once | TRBD2 | TRBV6-5 | TGTGCCAGCAGTTACAGGGAGGGAGAGCAGTACTTC | CASSYREGEQYF
TRBJ2-5 | - | TRBD2 | TRBV11-2 | TGTGCCAGCAGCTACCGGGGGGGCAATCGGGAGACCCAGTACTTC | CASSYRGGNRETQYF
TRBJ2-1 | - | - | TRBV29-1 | TGCAGCGTTGCTGTTAGGGAATACAATGAGCAGTTCTTC | CSVAVREYNEQFF
TRBJ1-3 | - | - | TRBV14 | TGTGCCAGCAGCCTGACACTCACTGGAAACACCATATATTTT | CASSLTLTGNTIYF
TRBJ2-5 | - | TRBD2 | TRBV30 | TGTGCCTGGAGTCTGCGGGGGGGCTGGCAAGAGACCCAGTACTTC | CAWSLRGGWQETQYF
TRBJ2-1 | - | - | TRBV11-1 | TGTGCCAGCAGCTTAGGTTACCAGATCAATGAGCAGTTCTTC | CASSLGYQINEQFF
TRBJ2-5 | once | - | TRBV9 | TGTGCCAGCAGCGTAGGCCGAGATCTCCAAGAGACCCAGTACTTC | CASSVGRDLQETQYF
TRBJ2-3 | - | - | TRBV30 | TGTGCCTGGAGTACGGACCCGGGACCCTATACAGATACGCAGTATTTT | CAWSTDPGPYTDTQYF
TRBJ2-7 | - | TRBD1 | TRBV19 | TGTGCCAGTAGTATACCCCAGGCCCAAGGGGGCCTGCAGTACTTC | CASSIPQAQGGLQYF
TRBJ2-7 | - | TRBD1 | TRBV18 | TGTGCCAGCTCAACCGGGACAGGGGGCGTATACGAGCAGTACTTC | CASSTGTGGVYEQYF
TRBJ1-6 | - | - | TRBV7-9 | TGTGCCAGCAGCTTAGGGAAAAGCAATTCACCCCTCCACTTT | CASSLGKSNSPLHF
TRBJ2-3 | - | TRBD2 | TRBV9 | TGTGCCAGCAGCGCCCGGGGGGGCGGAGATACGCAGTATTTT | CASSARGGGDTQYF
TRBJ2-4 | - | - | TRBV28 | TGTGCCAGCAGTTTACCTTCATTCGGACAAAACATTCAGTACTTC | CASSLPSFGQNIQYF